The present TCR beta chain was sequenced within a study of blood T cell repertoires in COVID-19. For the study at large: Samples representing acute and convalescent COVID-19 were sourced from the United States, Italy and Spain. PBMCs, B-cell-depleted T cells, or T cells provided the cDNA or gDNA that made up the material.

The CDR3 consists of 14 residues. In germline, CDR1 is SGHTA, CDR2 FQGNSA. With 5 bases removed from V and 3 bases from J, the gap between germline ends came to 12 bases. Per the authors' pipeline: Amplification of reference gene primers was used by the study to estimate nucleated cell counts. Some clones are missing from TCRdb's copy, which holds only in-frame ones; the method was immunoSEQ multiplex PCR. The V and J calls and clone size were taken over from that table, and D and trimming were inferred from the DNA. Of almost 95,000 clones listed, 70% to 90% are singletons. This clone was detected once. Patients from Seattle were sampled longitudinally, starting during active infection.

The source is a woman in her fifties or sixties with COVID-19, enrolled during active disease. The sequencing sample was made of peripheral blood. The V call is TRBV7-2, the J call TRBJ2-3, with a tentative D call TRBD1 (5 bases). In nucleotides, the CDR3 is TGTGCCAGCAGCCCATCCAGGGCGACAGATACGCAGTATTTT. Residues: CASSPSRATDTQYF. Combining the CDR3 with reference TRBV7-2 and TRBJ2-3 gives the whole variable domain GAGVSQSPSNKVTEKGKDVELRCDPISGHTALYWYRQSLGQGLEFLIYFQGNSAPDKSGLPSDRFSAERTGGSVSTLTIQRTQQEDSAVYLCASSPSRATDTQYFGPGTRLTVL.